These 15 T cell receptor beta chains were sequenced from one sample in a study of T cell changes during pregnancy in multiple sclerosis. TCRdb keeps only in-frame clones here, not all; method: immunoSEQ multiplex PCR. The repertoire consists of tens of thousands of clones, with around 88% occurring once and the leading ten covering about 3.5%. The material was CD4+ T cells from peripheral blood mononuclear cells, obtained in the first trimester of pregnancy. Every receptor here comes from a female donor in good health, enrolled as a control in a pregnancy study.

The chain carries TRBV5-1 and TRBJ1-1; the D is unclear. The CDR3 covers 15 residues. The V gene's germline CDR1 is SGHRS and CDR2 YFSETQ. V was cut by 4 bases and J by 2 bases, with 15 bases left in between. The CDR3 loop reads CASSQNTRGNTEAFF. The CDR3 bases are TGCGCCAGCAGCCAAAACACACGGGGTAACACTGAAGCTTTCTTT. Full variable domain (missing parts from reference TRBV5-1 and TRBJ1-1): KAGVTQTPRYLIKTRGQQVTLSCSPISGHRSVSWYQQTPGQGLQFLFEYFSETQRNKGNFPGRFSGRQFSNSRSEMNVSTLELGDSALYLCASSQNTRGNTEAFFGQGTRLTVV.

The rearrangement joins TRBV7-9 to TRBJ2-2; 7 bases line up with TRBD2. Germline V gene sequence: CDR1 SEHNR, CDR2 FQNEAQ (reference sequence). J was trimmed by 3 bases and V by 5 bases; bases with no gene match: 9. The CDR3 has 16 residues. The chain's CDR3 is CASSQTGRGYTGELFF. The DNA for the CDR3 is TGTGCCAGCAGCCAGACGGGGCGGGGGTACACCGGGGAGCTGTTTTTT.

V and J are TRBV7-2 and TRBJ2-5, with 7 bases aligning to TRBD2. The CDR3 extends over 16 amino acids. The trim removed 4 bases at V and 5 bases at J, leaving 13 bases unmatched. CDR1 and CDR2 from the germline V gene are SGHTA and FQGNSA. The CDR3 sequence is CASSSIGAGARETQYF. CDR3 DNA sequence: TGTGCCAGCAGCTCCATTGGGGCGGGAGCGCGGGAGACCCAGTACTTC.

The DNA for the CDR3 is TGTGCCAGCAGCCTGAGGACGGGAGTCTACGAGCAGTACTTC. Amino acid sequence: CASSLRTGVYEQYF. V is TRBV5-5 and J is TRBJ2-7; D might be TRBD2 (6 bases). CDR3 length: 14 residues. Germline V gene data show CDR1 as SGHKS and CDR2 as YYEKEE (reference sequence). V lost 4 bases and J 3 bases, leaving 14 bases between the germline ends.

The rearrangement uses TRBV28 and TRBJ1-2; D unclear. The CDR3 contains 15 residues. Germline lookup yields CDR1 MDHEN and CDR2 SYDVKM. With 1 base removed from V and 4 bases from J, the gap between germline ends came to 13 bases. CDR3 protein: CASSLSTVEAYGYTF. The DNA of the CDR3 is TGTGCCAGCAGTTTATCCACCGTGGAGGCCTATGGCTACACCTTC.

CDR3 sequence (DNA): TGCGCCAGCAGCCAAGAGCCGGGGGACAGGGGGGGCGGCTACACCTTC. The encoded protein is CASSQEPGDRGGGYTF. This chain joins TRBV4-3 and TRBJ1-2, with 11 positions matching TRBD1. V gave up 0 bases and J gave up 8 bases; unmatched junction bases: 8. CDR3 length: 16 residues. The germline V gene encodes CDR1 LGHNA and CDR2 YSLEER.

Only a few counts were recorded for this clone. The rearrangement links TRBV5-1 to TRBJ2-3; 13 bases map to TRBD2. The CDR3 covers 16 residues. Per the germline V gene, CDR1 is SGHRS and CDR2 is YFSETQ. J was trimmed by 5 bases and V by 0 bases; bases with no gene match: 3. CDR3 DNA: TGCGCCAGCAGCTTGGTGGGACTAGCGGGACTAGATACGCAGTATTTT. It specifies CASSLVGLAGLDTQYF. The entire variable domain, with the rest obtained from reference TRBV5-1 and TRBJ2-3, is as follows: KAGVTQTPRYLIKTRGQQVTLSCSPISGHRSVSWYQQTPGQGLQFLFEYFSETQRNKGNFPGRFSGRQFSNSRSEMNVSTLELGDSALYLCASSLVGLAGLDTQYFGPGTRLTVL.

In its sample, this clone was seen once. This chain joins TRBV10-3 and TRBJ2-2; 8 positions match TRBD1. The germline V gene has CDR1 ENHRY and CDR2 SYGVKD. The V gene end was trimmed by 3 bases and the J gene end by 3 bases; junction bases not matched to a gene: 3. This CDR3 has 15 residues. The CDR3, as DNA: TGTGCCATCAGTGACCCGGGACAGGACACCGGGGAGCTGTTTTTT. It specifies CAISDPGQDTGELFF.

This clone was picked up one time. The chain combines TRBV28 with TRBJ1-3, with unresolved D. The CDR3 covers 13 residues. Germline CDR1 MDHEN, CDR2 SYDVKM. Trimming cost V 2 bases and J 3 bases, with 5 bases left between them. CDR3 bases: TGTGCCAGCAGTTTAGCAGGTGGAAACACCATATATTTT. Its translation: CASSLAGGNTIYF.

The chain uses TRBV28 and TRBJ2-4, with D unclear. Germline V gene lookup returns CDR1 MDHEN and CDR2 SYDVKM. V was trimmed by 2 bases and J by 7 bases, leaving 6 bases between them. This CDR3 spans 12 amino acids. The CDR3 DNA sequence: TGTGCCAGCAGTTTACCAATCAACATTCAGTACTTC. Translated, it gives CASSLPINIQYF.

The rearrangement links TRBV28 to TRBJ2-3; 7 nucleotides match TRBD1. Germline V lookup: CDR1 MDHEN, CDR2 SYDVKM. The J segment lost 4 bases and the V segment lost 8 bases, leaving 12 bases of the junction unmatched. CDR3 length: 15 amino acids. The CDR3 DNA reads TGTGCCAGCGCGACGGGACAGATCCTATCAGATACGCAGTATTTT. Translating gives CASATGQILSDTQYF.

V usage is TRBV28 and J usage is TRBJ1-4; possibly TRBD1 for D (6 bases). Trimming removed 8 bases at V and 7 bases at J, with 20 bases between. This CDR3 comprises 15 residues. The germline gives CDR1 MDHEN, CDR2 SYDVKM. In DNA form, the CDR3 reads TGTGCCAGCTCCAAAGCGGGGGGCGGTGTTGAAAAACTGTTTTTT. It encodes CASSKAGGGVEKLFF.

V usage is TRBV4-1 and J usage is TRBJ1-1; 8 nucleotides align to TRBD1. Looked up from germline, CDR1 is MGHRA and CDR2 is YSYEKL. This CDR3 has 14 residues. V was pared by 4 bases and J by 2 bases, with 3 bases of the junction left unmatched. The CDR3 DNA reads TGCGCCAGCAGCCGGACAGGGAGTAACACTGAAGCTTTCTTT. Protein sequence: CASSRTGSNTEAFF.

The CDR3: CASSWTAGETDTQYF. The CDR3 DNA sequence: TGTGCCAGCAGCTGGACGGCGGGAGAGACAGATACGCAGTATTTT. J is TRBJ2-3 and V is TRBV5-4; 7 positions match TRBD2. The length of the CDR3 is 15 residues. V was clipped by 3 bases and J by 3 bases; unmatched bases: 7. Germline assignment: CDR1 SGHNT and CDR2 YYREEE (reference sequence). Using reference TRBV5-4 and TRBJ2-3 for the parts outside the CDR3, the full variable domain is ETGVTQSPTHLIKTRGQQVTLRCSSQSGHNTVSWYQQALGQGPQFIFQYYREEENGRGNFPPRFSGLQFPNYSSELNVNALELDDSALYLCASSWTAGETDTQYFGPGTRLTVL.

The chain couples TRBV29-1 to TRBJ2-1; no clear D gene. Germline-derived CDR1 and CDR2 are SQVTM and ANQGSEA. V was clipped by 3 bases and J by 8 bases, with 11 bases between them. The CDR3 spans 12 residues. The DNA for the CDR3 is TGCAGCGTTGATAAGCTGGGCGATGAGCAGTTCTTC. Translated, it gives CSVDKLGDEQFF.